Listed below are T cell receptor beta chains from one sample, sequenced in a study of PD-L1 blockade in urothelial cancer. The protocol was immunoSEQ multiplex PCR, while the TCRdb copy is restricted to in-frame clones and leaves out a portion. The table lists about 39,000 clones, about 89% of them singletons. The sample consisted of PBMCs, taken around atezolizumab (anti-PD-L1) treatment. The receptor source for this set is a woman aged 55-70 years with urothelial cancer. The CDR3 runs from the conserved cysteine through the conserved F or W. Fields, in order: D gene, V gene, J gene, clone size, CDR3 protein, CDR3 DNA. A D gene is named only where the DNA matches it firmly. Where a row states a size, it is once, few, many or the class of an expanded clone; other rows omit it.

>.|TRBV19|TRBJ1-5|.
CASSATGNQPQHF
TGTGCCAGTAGTGCAACAGGGAATCAGCCCCAGCATTTT
>TRBD1|TRBV7-2|TRBJ1-2|once
CASSPPGTVYGYTF
TGTGCCAGCAGCCCCCCCGGGACAGTCTATGGCTACACCTTC
>.|TRBV5-1|TRBJ2-7|once
CASSLDPVTHRYEQYF
TGCGCCAGCAGCTTGGATCCAGTCACACACCGATACGAGCAGTACTTC
>TRBD2|TRBV15|TRBJ2-1|.
CATSRDLRAGLAGNNEQFF
TGTGCCACCAGCAGAGATCTTCGAGCTGGGCTAGCGGGGAACAATGAGCAGTTCTTC
>TRBD2|TRBV4-2|TRBJ2-1|.
CASSQALAGVNEQFF
TGTGCCAGCAGCCAAGCATTAGCGGGAGTGAATGAGCAGTTCTTC
>TRBD1|TRBV28|TRBJ1-2|.
CASSRQGSYGYTF
TGTGCCAGCAGTAGACAGGGGAGCTATGGCTACACCTTC
>.|TRBV28|TRBJ2-1|.
CASRSSLYEQFF
TGTGCCAGCAGGTCCTCGCTATATGAGCAGTTCTTC
>.|TRBV10-3|TRBJ1-1|.
CAISEAGTEAFF
TGTGCCATCAGTGAGGCGGGGACTGAAGCTTTCTTT
>TRBD1|TRBV10-3|TRBJ2-1|.
CAISSLGQAQNEQFF
TGTGCCATCAGCAGTCTGGGACAGGCACAGAATGAGCAGTTCTTC
>TRBD1|TRBV30|TRBJ1-1|.
CAWSVRGVGTGELGTEAFF
TGTGCCTGGAGTGTACGAGGGGTGGGGACAGGGGAATTGGGCACTGAAGCTTTCTTT
>TRBD2|TRBV9|TRBJ2-2|few
CASSGTSGSTGELFF
TGTGCCAGCAGCGGGACTAGCGGGAGCACCGGGGAGCTGTTTTTT
>.|TRBV11-3|TRBJ2-3|.
CASSLGLTSTDTQYF
TGTGCCAGCAGCCTAGGTCTCACTAGCACAGATACGCAGTATTTT
>TRBD1|TRBV2|TRBJ1-3|.
CASALLDRGSSGNTIYF
TGTGCCAGTGCCCTACTGGACAGGGGATCCTCTGGAAACACCATATATTTT
>TRBD1|TRBV14|TRBJ1-2|.
CASSRNWDRDYRGYTF
TGTGCCAGCAGCCGAAATTGGGACAGGGATTATAGGGGCTACACCTTC
>TRBD1|TRBV28|TRBJ1-3|.
CASSFYQGAGGNTIYF
TGTGCCAGCAGTTTCTACCAGGGGGCTGGTGGAAACACCATATATTTT
>.|TRBV5-1|TRBJ2-2|.
CASSLSRVLAKRAGELFF
TGCGCCAGCAGCTTGTCGAGGGTCCTGGCGAAACGCGCCGGGGAGCTGTTTTTT
>.|TRBV19|TRBJ2-7|.
CASSVTGNSYEQYF
TGTGCCAGTAGTGTAACAGGGAACTCCTACGAGCAGTACTTC
>.|TRBV25-1|TRBJ1-2|.
CASSEPGPTGSSGYTF
TGTGCCAGCAGTGAGCCGGGACCGACCGGGAGTTCTGGCTACACCTTC
>.|TRBV4-1|TRBJ1-2|.
CASSQDPNAGFARGYTF
TGCGCCAGCAGCCAAGATCCTAACGCGGGGTTTGCTAGGGGCTACACCTTC
>.|TRBV18|TRBJ2-7|.
CASSRSPSFLVNQAREQYF
TGTGCCAGCTCACGATCACCGTCCTTTCTCGTAAACCAGGCTCGCGAGCAGTACTTC
>TRBD1|TRBV30|TRBJ1-3|.
CAWRGTSGRALRGRGNTIYF
TGTGCCTGGAGGGGGACTAGCGGGAGGGCCCTCAGGGGGCGCGGAAACACCATATATTTT
>TRBD2|TRBV5-1|TRBJ2-3|.
CASSATGGYTDTQYF
TGCGCCAGCAGCGCAACGGGAGGCTACACAGATACGCAGTATTTT
>TRBD1|TRBV10-3|TRBJ1-5|.
CAISVQGGNQPQHF
TGTGCCATCAGTGTACAGGGGGGCAATCAGCCCCAGCATTTT
>.|TRBV5-1|TRBJ1-1|.
CASSLEGVRNTEAFF
TGCGCCAGCAGCTTGGAGGGGGTAAGGAACACTGAAGCTTTCTTT
>.|TRBV9|TRBJ2-2|.
CASSGAKKRDTGELFF
TGTGCCAGCAGCGGGGCCAAGAAGAGGGACACCGGGGAGCTGTTTTTT
>TRBD1|TRBV19|TRBJ2-1|.
CASSIRGRSAYNEQFF
TGTGCCAGTAGTATCAGGGGGCGTAGCGCCTACAATGAGCAGTTCTTC
>TRBD2|TRBV27|TRBJ2-1|.
CASSFSGRGYNEQFF
TGTGCCAGCAGTTTTAGCGGGAGGGGGTACAATGAGCAGTTCTTC
>.|TRBV11-1|TRBJ2-2|.
CASSPTRTANTGELFF
TGTGCCAGCAGCCCTACTAGGACCGCGAACACCGGGGAGCTGTTTTTT
>TRBD2|TRBV5-4|TRBJ2-1|.
CASSSPQGSGMDEQFF
TGTGCCAGCAGCTCCCCGCAGGGTAGCGGGATGGATGAGCAGTTCTTC
>.|TRBV6-1|TRBJ2-7|.
CASSVGTRGEQYF
TGTGCCAGCAGTGTTGGGACACGGGGCGAGCAGTACTTC
>TRBD2|TRBV4-2|TRBJ2-1|.
CASSQYSGTTYNEQFF
TGTGCCAGCAGCCAGTATAGCGGGACGACCTACAATGAGCAGTTCTTC
>TRBD2|TRBV4-1|TRBJ2-7|.
CASSQGLAVSYEQYF
TGCGCCAGCAGCCAGGGACTAGCGGTTTCCTACGAGCAGTACTTC
>TRBD1|TRBV28|TRBJ1-2|.
CASSPPGTGSSYGYTF
TGTGCCAGCAGTCCACCGGGGACAGGGTCAAGCTATGGCTACACCTTC
>TRBD2|TRBV29-1|TRBJ2-5|.
CSVEDDWRAGNQETQYF
TGCAGCGTTGAGGACGACTGGAGAGCGGGGAACCAAGAGACCCAGTACTTC
>.|TRBV5-1|TRBJ2-3|.
CASSRSGTPSTDTQYF
TGCGCCAGCAGCCGATCCGGGACACCGAGCACAGATACGCAGTATTTT
>.|TRBV5-1|TRBJ2-5|.
CASSFQANKRAQETQYF
TGCGCCAGCAGCTTCCAGGCCAATAAAAGAGCACAAGAGACCCAGTACTTC
>.|TRBV6-5|TRBJ2-7|.
CASSYKQGSYEQYF
TGTGCCAGCAGTTACAAACAGGGAAGCTACGAGCAGTACTTC
>TRBD2|TRBV19|TRBJ2-1|.
CASTWAGGYNEQFF
TGTGCCAGTACCTGGGCGGGAGGGTACAATGAGCAGTTCTTC